Each of the 6 T cell receptor beta chains below was sequenced from the same sample in a study of cytomegalovirus exposure and HLA in healthy donors. Primers for the PCR totalled 60 Vbeta and 13 Jbeta. Sequencing was performed with immunoSEQ multiplex PCR; in TCRdb, only in-frame clones are kept and a portion is missing. The data contain under 200,000 clones, around four fifths of them singletons. Sequences were obtained from PBMCs. The receptor set was obtained from a man in his thirties or forties in good health and CMV-seronegative.

This chain joins TRBV18 and TRBJ2-3, with TRBD2 as a possible D gene (5 bases). V lost 6 bases to trimming and J lost 1 base, with 17 bases between them. The CDR3 loop spans 16 amino acids. The V gene's germline CDR1 is KGHSH and CDR2 LQKENI. CDR3 protein: CASSPTGVIRTDTQYF. The CDR3 bases are TGTGCCAGCTCTCCGACCGGGGTGATTCGCACAGATACGCAGTATTTT.

The rearrangement joins TRBV27 to TRBJ2-5, with D perhaps TRBD2 (5 bases). CDR1 is MNHEY, CDR2 SMNVEV, per germline (reference sequence). The CDR3 length is 16 residues. V was trimmed by 6 bases and J by 4 bases, leaving 21 bases between them. CDR3 in amino acids: CASRPLSPGKGETQYF. The CDR3 bases are TGTGCCAGCAGGCCCCTATCCCCGGGGAAGGGAGAGACCCAGTACTTC.

This clone appeared once. The V call is TRBV21-1, the J call TRBJ2-7; TRBD1 is the table's D call and was not checked against the DNA. TRBV21-1 is designated a pseudogene. The CDR3 spans 15 residues. This CDR3 reads CASSKNGTYTYEQYF. CDR3 sequence (DNA): TGTGCCAGCAGCAAAAACGGGACATACACCTACGAGCAGTACTTC.

In its sample, this clone was seen a few times. This chain connects TRBV14 to TRBJ1-6; D call uncertain. The CDR3 runs to 14 residues. V lost 5 bases, J lost 9 bases, and 14 bases lay in between. CDR1 is SGHDN and CDR2 is FVKESK in the germline V gene. CDR3 region: CASSRRNDGSPLHF. In nucleotides, the CDR3 is TGTGCCAGCAGCAGGCGGAACGACGGTTCACCCCTCCACTTT.

The J gene is TRBJ2-5, the V gene TRBV1; the table calls TRBD1, which could not be checked here. The J call is uncertain, as TRBJ2-7 better fits the DNA end. TRBV1 is designated a pseudogene. The CDR3 length is 12 residues. For the CDR3, the DNA is TGCACCGGGCCGGGACAGGTCCACGAGCAGTACTTC. As protein: CTGPGQVHEQYF.

CDR3 sequence reads: CASSSGLESLVPGELFF. CDR3 DNA: TGTGCCAGCAGTTCGGGACTAGAATCCCTAGTGCCCGGGGAGCTGTTTTTT. The chain combines TRBV27 with TRBJ2-2; TRBD2 aligns across 8 bases. V trimming: 4 bases; J trimming: 6 bases; junction bases outside the gene matches: 13. From germline, CDR1 is MNHEY and CDR2 SMNVEV (reference sequence). The CDR3 runs 17 residues.